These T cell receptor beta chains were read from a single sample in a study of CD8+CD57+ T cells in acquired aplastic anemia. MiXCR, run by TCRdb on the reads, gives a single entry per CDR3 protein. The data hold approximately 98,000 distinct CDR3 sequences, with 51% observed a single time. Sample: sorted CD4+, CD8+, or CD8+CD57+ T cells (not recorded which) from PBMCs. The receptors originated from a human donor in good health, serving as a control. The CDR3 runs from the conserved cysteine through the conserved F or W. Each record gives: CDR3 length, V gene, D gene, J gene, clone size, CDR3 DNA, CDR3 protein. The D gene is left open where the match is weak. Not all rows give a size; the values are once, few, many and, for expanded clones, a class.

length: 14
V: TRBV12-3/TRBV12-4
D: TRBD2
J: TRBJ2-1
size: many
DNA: TGTGCCAGCAGTTCCGACGCGGGGGAGAATGAGCAGTTCTTC
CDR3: CASSSDAGENEQFF

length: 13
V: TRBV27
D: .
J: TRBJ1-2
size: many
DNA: TGTGCCAGCAGACCCGGGGGAAGGAATGGCTACACCTTC
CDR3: CASRPGGRNGYTF

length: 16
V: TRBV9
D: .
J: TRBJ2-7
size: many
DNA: TGTGCCAGCAGCGTTACCGGGACGCCAAGCTCCTACGAGCAGTACTTC
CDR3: CASSVTGTPSSYEQYF

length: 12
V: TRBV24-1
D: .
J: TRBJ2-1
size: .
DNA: TGTGCCACCAGTATGGCAAACAATGAGCAGTTCTTC
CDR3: CATSMANNEQFF

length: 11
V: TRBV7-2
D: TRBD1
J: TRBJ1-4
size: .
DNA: TGTGCCAGCCGGGACAGGGGGAAACTGTTTTTT
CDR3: CASRDRGKLFF

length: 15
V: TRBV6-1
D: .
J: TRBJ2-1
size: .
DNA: TGTGCCAGCAGACCTCAGGACGAGCTTGTCAATGAGCAGTTCTTC
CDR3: CASRPQDELVNEQFF

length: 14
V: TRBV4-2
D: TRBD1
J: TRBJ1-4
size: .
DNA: TGTGCCAGCAGCCAAGGACAGGGGGATGAAAAACTGTTTTTT
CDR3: CASSQGQGDEKLFF

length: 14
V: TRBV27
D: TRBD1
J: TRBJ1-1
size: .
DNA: TGTGCCAGCAGTACCCCAGGGGGCGTTGCTGAAGCTTTCTTT
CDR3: CASSTPGGVAEAFF

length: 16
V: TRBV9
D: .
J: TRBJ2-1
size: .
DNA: TGTGCCAGCAGCGTAGACGGTTTGAGCTCCTACAATGAGCAGTTCTTC
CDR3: CASSVDGLSSYNEQFF

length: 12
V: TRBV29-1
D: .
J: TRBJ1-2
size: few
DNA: TGCAGCGTTGGTGGGCAGGACTATGGCTACACCTTC
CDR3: CSVGGQDYGYTF

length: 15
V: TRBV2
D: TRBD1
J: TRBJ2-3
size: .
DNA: TGTGCCAGCAGTGAATATGGGACAGGGGCAGATACGCAGTATTTT
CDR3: CASSEYGTGADTQYF

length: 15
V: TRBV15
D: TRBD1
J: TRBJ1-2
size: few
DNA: TGTGCCACCAGCAGAGATCACAGGGGGAACTATGGCTACACCTTC
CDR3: CATSRDHRGNYGYTF

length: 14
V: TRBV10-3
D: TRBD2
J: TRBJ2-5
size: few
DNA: TGTGCCATCAGTGAGCTAGCGGGGCGGGAGACCCAGTACTTC
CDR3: CAISELAGRETQYF

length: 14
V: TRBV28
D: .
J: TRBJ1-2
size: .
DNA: TGTCCCAGCAGTTTAGCCGGGGGGGGCTATGGCTACACCTTC
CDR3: CPSSLAGGGYGYTF

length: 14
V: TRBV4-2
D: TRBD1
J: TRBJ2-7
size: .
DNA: TGTGCCAGCAGGCGGACAGGGGCGTCCTACGAGCAGTACTTC
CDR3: CASRRTGASYEQYF

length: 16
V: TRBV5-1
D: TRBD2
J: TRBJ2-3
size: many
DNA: TGCGCCAGCAGCTTGGCCGGGAGGGGCAGCACAGATACGCAGTATTTT
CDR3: CASSLAGRGSTDTQYF

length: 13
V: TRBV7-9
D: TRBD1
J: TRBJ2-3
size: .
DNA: TGTGCCAGCCGAAGGACAGGGATGGATACGCAGTATTTT
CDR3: CASRRTGMDTQYF

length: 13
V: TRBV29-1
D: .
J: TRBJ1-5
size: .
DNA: TGCAGCGTTCAAGGGACGCCCAATCAGCCCCAGCATTTT
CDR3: CSVQGTPNQPQHF

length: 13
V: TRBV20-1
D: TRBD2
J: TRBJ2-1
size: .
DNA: TGCAGTTCCGGGACTACAGTGATCAATGAGCAGTTCTTC
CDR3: CSSGTTVINEQFF

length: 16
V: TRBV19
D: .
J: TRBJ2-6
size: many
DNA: TGTGCCAGCCACCAAGAAGTGGTCTCTGGGGCCAACGTCCTGACTTTC
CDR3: CASHQEVVSGANVLTF

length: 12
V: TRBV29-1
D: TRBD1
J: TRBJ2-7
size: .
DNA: TGCAGCGTAGACAGGGGCGGAAACGAGCAGTACTTC
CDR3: CSVDRGGNEQYF

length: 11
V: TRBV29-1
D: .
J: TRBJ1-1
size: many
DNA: TGCAGCTTGGAGGCGGGGGCTGAAGCTTTCTTT
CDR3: CSLEAGAEAFF

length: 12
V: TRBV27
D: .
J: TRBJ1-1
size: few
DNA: TGTGCCAGCAGTTTAGGAGGAGATGAAGCTTTCTTT
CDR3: CASSLGGDEAFF

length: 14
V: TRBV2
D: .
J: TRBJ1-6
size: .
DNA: TGTGCCAGCATAGTAACATTAGTAAACTCACCCCTCCACTTT
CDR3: CASIVTLVNSPLHF

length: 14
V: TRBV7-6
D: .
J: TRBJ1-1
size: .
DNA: TGTGCCAGCAGCTTAGTAAAGGGGGGGACTGAAGCTTTCTTT
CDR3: CASSLVKGGTEAFF

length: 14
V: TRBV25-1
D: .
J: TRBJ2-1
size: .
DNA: TGTGCCAGCAGCTTCCAGGGCTCCTACAATGAGCAGTTCTTC
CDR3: CASSFQGSYNEQFF

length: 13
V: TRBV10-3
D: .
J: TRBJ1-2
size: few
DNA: TGTGCCATCAGCCCGAGTCAGGGTTATGGCTACACCTTC
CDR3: CAISPSQGYGYTF

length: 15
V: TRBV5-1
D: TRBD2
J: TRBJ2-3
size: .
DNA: TGCGCCAGCAGCTTGGTAGCGGGAGTGGCAGATACGCAGTATTTT
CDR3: CASSLVAGVADTQYF

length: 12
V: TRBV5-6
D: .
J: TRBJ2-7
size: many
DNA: TGTGCCAGCAGCTTGCCAGGGGCCGAGCAGTACTTC
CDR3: CASSLPGAEQYF

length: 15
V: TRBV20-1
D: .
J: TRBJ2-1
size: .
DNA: TGCAGTGCCTCCAGGGGGGGAGGGCCGATGGATGAGCAGTTCTTC
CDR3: CSASRGGGPMDEQFF